The source of this T cell receptor (beta chain) is a study of vaccination and CD4 T cells after COVID-19. Treatment described: roughly 11-day PBMC culture with coronavirus spike peptide pools or control peptides (ViraFEST assay). Roughly 2.1 million PBMCs went into each well for culture with approximately 10 IU/ml IL-2 and 7.5 to 10 ug/ml peptide pools. By frequency in the sample, this clonotype is medium-sized (0.01 to 0.1%). Its antigen is undetermined. Cultured CD4+ T cell DNA underwent sequencing with the Oncomine TCR Beta short-read assay. TCRdb independently ran MiXCR on the PCR reads; one entry per CDR3 protein. The data contain 7,500 to 9,000 distinct CDR3 sequences, 20% to 25% of them singletons. The CDR3 length is 14 residues. Germline lookup yields CDR1 DFQATT and CDR2 SNEGSKA (reference sequence). V shed 5 bases and J 0 bases; nucleotides not matched to a gene: 4.

J is TRBJ2-1 and V is TRBV20-1; the match to TRBD2 covers 7 bases. The sample consisted of CD4+ T cells from blood, cultured in vitro, taken after SARS-CoV-2 vaccination. This receptor was identified in a human donor who had recovered from COVID-19. This CDR3 reads CSARPGGSYNEQFF. CDR3 DNA sequence: TGCAGTGCTCGGCCGGGGGGCTCCTACAATGAGCAGTTCTTC.